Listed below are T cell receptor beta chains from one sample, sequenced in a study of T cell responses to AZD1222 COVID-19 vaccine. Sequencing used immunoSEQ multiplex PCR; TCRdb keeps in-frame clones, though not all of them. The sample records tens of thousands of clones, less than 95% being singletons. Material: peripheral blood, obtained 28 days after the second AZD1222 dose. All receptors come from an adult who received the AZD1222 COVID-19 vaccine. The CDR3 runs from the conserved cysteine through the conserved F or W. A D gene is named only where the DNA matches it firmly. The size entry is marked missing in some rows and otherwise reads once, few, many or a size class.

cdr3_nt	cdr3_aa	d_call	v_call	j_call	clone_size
TGTGCCACCAGCACCGGGACAAAAGGGAGAGAGACCCAGTACTTC	CATSTGTKGRETQYF	NA	TRBV15	TRBJ2-5	NA
TGTGCCAGCAGCCCCCCGGACAGGGGTCGGTCCTACGAGCAGTACTTC	CASSPPDRGRSYEQYF	TRBD1	TRBV13	TRBJ2-7	once
TGCGCCAGCAGCTCTGGACAGGGAAACACTGAAGCTTTCTTT	CASSSGQGNTEAFF	TRBD1	TRBV5-1	TRBJ1-1	NA
TGTGCCAGTAGTCCCCCGTGGCAGTATAATTCACCCCTCCACTTT	CASSPPWQYNSPLHF	NA	TRBV19	TRBJ1-6	NA
TGTGCCAGCAGTGGGGACAGGGCGAACACCGGGGAGCTGTTTTTT	CASSGDRANTGELFF	TRBD1	TRBV27	TRBJ2-2	few
TGTGCCAGCAGGTGGACCGGGACAGAGAACTATGGCTACACCTTC	CASRWTGTENYGYTF	TRBD1	TRBV28	TRBJ1-2	NA
TGTGCCAGCAGCTTGGACGGGGCAACTAATGAAAAACTGTTTTTT	CASSLDGATNEKLFF	NA	TRBV7-2	TRBJ1-4	NA
TGTGCCAGCAGCCCGCGACCTCCTAACTATGGCTACACCTTC	CASSPRPPNYGYTF	NA	TRBV3-1/TRBV3-2	TRBJ1-2	NA
TGTGCCAGCAGCTTGAGACAGCCGAACACTGAAGCTTTCTTT	CASSLRQPNTEAFF	NA	TRBV5-6	TRBJ1-1	few
TGTGCCAGCAGCCTGGACAGGGAAAAAGGGGGAGCTTTCTTT	CASSLDREKGGAFF	TRBD1	TRBV6-5	TRBJ1-1	NA
TGCGCCAGCAGCTTGGCGGCAGCGATCTACAATGAGCAGTTCTTC	CASSLAAAIYNEQFF	NA	TRBV5-1	TRBJ2-1	NA
TGTGCCAGCAGCTTAAGACAGGGGGCGCTGGGTAATTCACCCCTCCACTTT	CASSLRQGALGNSPLHF	TRBD1	TRBV7-2	TRBJ1-6	NA
TGTGCCAGCAGTGCCCCCGGGTCGGCAGGGTCTTATGGCTACACCTTC	CASSAPGSAGSYGYTF	NA	TRBV28	TRBJ1-2	NA
TGCGCCAGCAGCGCCAGGGGGGGCCAAGAGACCCAGTACTTC	CASSARGGQETQYF	NA	TRBV5-1	TRBJ2-5	NA
TGTGCCAGCAGTATGTACGGGACAGGGAACAATCAGCCCCAGCATTTT	CASSMYGTGNNQPQHF	TRBD1	TRBV6-2/TRBV6-3	TRBJ1-5	NA
TGTGCCAGTAGTAGGTTGTTCCCTCCGGATACGCAGTATTTT	CASSRLFPPDTQYF	NA	TRBV19	TRBJ2-3	NA